These 13 T cell receptor beta chains came from one sample sequenced in a study of human T cells and chemical hapten exposure. As to time point: pre-sensitization, week 0. Described treatment: therapeutic diphenylcyclopropenone sensitization with weekly scalp DPC. MiXCR was run by TCRdb on the RACE reads, yielding one entry per CDR3 protein. Here the sample spans tens of thousands of distinct CDR3 sequences, about a tenth being singletons. Sequencing used whole blood, obtained in connection with sensitization to the hapten diphenylcyclopropenone (DPC). These TCRs come from a woman aged 40 to 50 with alopecia areata. Some clones in this sample may be carry-over from other donors' samples.

This clonotype was observed a few times. The rearrangement uses TRBV19 and TRBJ2-3; weak D call: TRBD2 (5 bases). This CDR3 has 12 residues. The germline CDR1 and CDR2 sequences are LNHDA and SQIVND (reference sequence). The V end lost 8 bases, the J end lost 4 bases, and 10 bases lay between the germline ends. CDR3: CASSSGPDTQYF. CDR3 in DNA: TGTGCCAGTTCGAGCGGACCAGATACGCAGTATTTT.

This clonotype showed up just a few times. J is TRBJ2-1 and V is TRBV3-1; D may be TRBD2 (6 bases). The CDR3 is 16 residues long. V was shortened by 2 bases and J by 2 bases, with 13 bases between the two germline ends. Germline CDR1 and CDR2: LGHDT and YNNKEL (reference sequence). The CDR3 DNA reads TGTGCCAGCAGCCAACTTGGGACTGCCACCTACAATGAGCAGTTCTTC. It encodes CASSQLGTATYNEQFF.

This clonotype was seen repeatedly, ten times or more. The chain employs TRBV23-1 and TRBJ2-3; possibly TRBD1 or TRBD2 for D (5 bases each). TRBV23-1 is an open reading frame, and its role is uncertain. The CDR3 length is 13 residues. Trimming shortened V by 6 bases and J by 2 bases, and 9 bases separated the two germline ends. The CDR3 DNA reads as TGCGCCAGCAGCCAGGGACCCACAGATACGCAGTATTTT. It translates to CASSQGPTDTQYF.

Worth noting for this clonotype: This may be a read error: a much more frequent sequence differs by one nucleotide. This rearrangement joins TRBV2 to TRBJ1-5, with 9 bases lining up with TRBD1. Per the germline V gene, CDR1 is SNHLY and CDR2 is FYNNEI. CDR3 size: 14 residues. The CDR3 loop is CVSRRDRVNQPQHF. CDR3 nucleotide sequence: TGTGTCAGCAGGAGGGACAGGGTCAATCAGCCCCAGCATTTT.

This clonotype turned up a few times. V is TRBV20-1 and J is TRBJ1-2; 8 bases align to TRBD1. The CDR3 length is 13 residues. The germline gives CDR1 DFQATT, CDR2 SNEGSKA (reference sequence). V dropped 1 base and J dropped 4; count of bases not matched to a gene: 2. The CDR3 bases are TGCAGTGCTAGAGTCGACAGGGGCTATGGCTACACCTTC. Encoded protein: CSARVDRGYGYTF.

This clonotype was counted at least ten times. The chain has TRBV29-1 and TRBJ1-6, with 9 bases fitting TRBD1. The length of the CDR3 is 14 residues. V lost 7 bases, J lost 9 bases, and 10 bases stayed unmatched. The germline CDR1 and CDR2 sequences are SQVTM and ANQGSEA. Here the CDR3 DNA reads TGCAGCGCCCGGGACAGGGCGGATAGTTCACCCCTCCACTTT. Amino acids: CSARDRADSSPLHF.

This clonotype was observed many times. This chain connects TRBV5-1 to TRBJ1-4; the match to TRBD1 covers 9 bases. This CDR3 is built from 15 residues. The germline CDR1 and CDR2 sequences are SGHRS and YFSETQ. J lost 11 bases, V lost 5 bases, and 13 bases had no gene match. This CDR3 reads CASSGAAGQGDKLFF. Here the CDR3 DNA reads TGCGCCAGCAGTGGGGCCGCGGGACAGGGAGATAAACTGTTTTTT.

This clonotype appeared once. This chain uses TRBV4-3 with TRBJ2-6; TRBD1 agrees at 8 bases. CDR1 and CDR2 (germline): LGHNA, YSLEER. The CDR3 runs to 18 residues. Germline trimming cut 2 bases from V and 0 bases from J; bases unmatched to any gene: 6. CDR3 sequence: CASSQSGQGNSGANVLTF. The CDR3 DNA reads TGCGCCAGCAGCCAATCCGGACAGGGAAACTCTGGGGCCAACGTCCTGACTTTC.

J is TRBJ2-3 and V is TRBV5-1, with D possibly matching TRBD1 (6 bases). This CDR3 is built from 14 residues. Trimming removed 0 bases from V and 5 bases from J, with 10 bases in between. The germline V gene encodes CDR1 SGHRS and CDR2 YFSETQ. This chain's CDR3 is CASSLAGTLDTQYF. The CDR3 bases are TGCGCCAGCAGCTTGGCAGGGACATTAGATACGCAGTATTTT.

This clonotype was found many times. The chain links TRBV7-9 to TRBJ2-3, with 7 bases lining up with TRBD1. The CDR3 spans 16 residues. After removal of 0 bases from V and 11 bases from J, the junction contained 14 bases not matched to a gene. Germline CDR1 and CDR2: SEHNR and FQNEAQ (reference sequence). The DNA for the CDR3 is TGTGCCAGCAGCTTAGCTCGAGGGGGCCCGGAAATAATGCAGTATTTT. This encodes CASSLARGGPEIMQYF.

This clonotype was observed at least ten times. The V call is TRBV3-1, the J call TRBJ2-7; D might be TRBD2 (6 bases). CDR3 size: 14 residues. V was pared by 0 bases and J by 1 base, with 7 bases between. The germline gives CDR1 LGHDT, CDR2 YNNKEL (reference sequence). CDR3 loop: CASSQDGGSYEQYF. The CDR3 coding sequence is TGTGCCAGCAGCCAAGATGGAGGGTCCTACGAGCAGTACTTC.

The CDR3 region has the DNA TGTGCCAGCAGCTTAGCCGGACAGCGACTTTTGGAGACCCAGTACTTC. Translated: CASSLAGQRLLETQYF. V usage is TRBV7-6 and J usage is TRBJ2-5; TRBD1 is a possible D gene (6 bases). The CDR3 is 16 amino acids. Deletions cut 0 bases from V and 5 bases from J, with 16 bases between. Germline-derived CDR1 and CDR2 are SGHVS and FNYEAQ.

This clonotype was counted ten times or more. The chain employs TRBV2 and TRBJ1-1; 7 bases agree with TRBD1. Germline trimming cut 6 bases from V and 1 base from J; bases unmatched to any gene: 5. The germline V gene encodes CDR1 SNHLY and CDR2 FYNNEI. This CDR3 has 14 amino acids. CDR3 sequence: CASRRDSTNTEAFF. The CDR3 region has the DNA TGTGCCAGCAGACGGGACAGTACGAACACTGAAGCTTTCTTT.